This TCR beta chain emerged from a study of T cell repertoires in cytomegalovirus infection. Background on the study: Indicated by public TCR beta signatures were CMV infection and matching HLA type.

Study results and caveats: Identification of carriers of CMV plus the relevant HLA was performed using cumulative public TCR beta family frequency.

The CDR3 loop spans 15 amino acids. CDR1 and CDR2 (germline): LNHNV, YYDKDF (reference sequence). With 3 bases removed from V and 2 bases from J, the gap between germline ends came to 13 bases. A single record per CDR3 protein comes from TCRdb applying MiXCR to the reads. The repertoire has about 900,000 distinct CDR3 sequences, less than 40% of them found once; the top ten carry more than 12%. With regard to this clonotype: No antigen is known for it.

The sequence was obtained from a human donor in good health (CMV status not recorded). Some clones in this sample may be carry-over from other donors' samples. The chain has TRBV15 and TRBJ2-5; perhaps TRBD2 as D (6 bases). This sample comprised cultured CD8+ T cells from PBMCs, obtained from culture after CMV antigen stimulation. The CDR3 sequence is CATSRGWRGQETQYF. CDR3 in DNA: TGTGCCACCAGCAGGGGCTGGCGGGGACAAGAGACCCAGTACTTC.